This T cell receptor beta chain was identified during a study of cytomegalovirus exposure and HLA in healthy donors. The wider study: Both the 100 to 150 validation repertoires and the roughly 620 first-cohort repertoires used the same platform, as reported by a later analysis.

Per germline, CDR1 MGHRA and CDR2 YSYEKL. CDR3 size: 16 residues. Germline trimming cut 3 bases from V and 0 bases from J; bases unmatched to any gene: 6. Generated by immunoSEQ multiplex PCR, the TCRdb table keeps only in-frame clones and is missing some. The repertoire holds a few hundred thousand clones, with roughly 87% as singletons. The receptor comes from a man between 18 and 35 years old in good health and CMV-seropositive. The sample consisted of PBMCs. This chain uses TRBV4-1 with TRBJ1-1; 8 bases line up with TRBD1. The CDR3: CASSQPGQVLNTEAFF. CDR3 nucleotides: TGCGCCAGCAGCCAGCCGGGACAGGTCCTGAACACTGAAGCTTTCTTT.